This T cell receptor beta chain was identified during a study of shared clonotypes between healthy human individuals. All the donors were Caucasian adults who lived in Nashville, Tennessee. Into CD45RA+ naive and CD45RA-negative memory subsets, the CD4+ cells were split. The method was immunoSEQ multiplex PCR; TCRdb's version includes in-frame clones alone and lacks a portion of them. The data show some 1,400,000 clones, roughly 96% seen once. Whole-study results and caveats: Among a handful of donors, approximately 5% of naive CD4 clonotypes were found in common.

A remark on this clone: Its antigen remains unknown.

Germline V gene lookup returns CDR1 SQVTM and CDR2 ANQGSEA. CDR3 length equals 14 residues. Trimming pared 1 base from V and 4 bases from J, leaving 13 bases between. The chain is built from TRBV29-1 and TRBJ1-1; maybe TRBD1 (6 bases). The sample consisted of naive CD4+ T cells sorted from blood. The subset was: CD45RA+ positively selected. This TCR was recovered from a man in his thirties or forties in good health. The CDR3 spells CSVEGGAWGTEAFF. The CDR3 DNA sequence: TGCAGCGTTGAAGGGGGGGCCTGGGGCACTGAAGCTTTCTTT.